The rows below give T cell receptor beta chains drawn from one sample of a study of beta chain features in type 1 diabetes. Assay used: immunoSEQ multiplex PCR; TCRdb lists only in-frame clones, some missing. The data show 130,000 or so clones, approximately 9.2% seen once. The specimen was central memory CD4+ T cells from blood. All receptors derive from a man younger than 30 in good health. The CDR3 runs from the conserved cysteine through the conserved F or W. A D gene is named only where the DNA matches it firmly. Clone size is given for some rows only: seen once, a few or many times, or a class if the clone is expanded.

V: TRBV4-2
size: .
J: TRBJ1-3
D: .
CDR3: CASSQGSLVSSGNTIYF
DNA: TGTGCCAGCAGCCAAGGGAGTTTGGTGTCTTCTGGAAACACCATATATTTT

V: TRBV28
size: .
J: TRBJ2-7
D: .
CDR3: CASSWSYEQYF
DNA: TGTGCCAGCAGTTGGAGCTACGAGCAGTACTTC

V: TRBV11-2
size: .
J: TRBJ1-1
D: TRBD1
CDR3: CASSFGQGNTEAFF
DNA: TGTGCCAGCAGCTTCGGACAGGGGAACACTGAAGCTTTCTTT

V: TRBV7-9
size: few
J: TRBJ2-7
D: .
CDR3: CASSLGARGSGYEQYF
DNA: TGTGCCAGCAGCTTGGGTGCCCGGGGGTCTGGCTACGAGCAGTACTTC

V: TRBV10-1
size: .
J: TRBJ1-1
D: .
CDR3: CASSEFITGTVNTEAFF
DNA: TGCGCCAGTAGTGAATTTATCACAGGGACGGTGAACACTGAAGCTTTCTTT

V: TRBV6-6
size: .
J: TRBJ2-7
D: .
CDR3: CASSPSYEQYF
DNA: TGTGCCAGCAGCCCATCCTACGAGCAGTACTTC

V: TRBV30
size: .
J: TRBJ1-4
D: .
CDR3: CAWRGPDLGGEKLFF
DNA: TGTGCCTGGAGGGGCCCCGACTTAGGGGGTGAAAAACTGTTTTTT

V: TRBV4-1
size: few
J: TRBJ2-1
D: TRBD2
CDR3: CASSLRTSGGTYNEQFF
DNA: TGCGCCAGCAGCCTCCGGACTAGCGGGGGGACCTACAATGAGCAGTTCTTC

V: TRBV27
size: few
J: TRBJ1-5
D: TRBD1
CDR3: CASSRFPGQTNQPQHF
DNA: TGTGCCAGCAGCCGCTTTCCGGGACAGACCAATCAGCCCCAGCATTTT

V: TRBV27
size: .
J: TRBJ1-1
D: .
CDR3: CASSLLRGGGTEAFF
DNA: TGTGCCAGCAGTCTACTCAGGGGAGGGGGCACTGAAGCTTTCTTT

V: TRBV6-5
size: .
J: TRBJ2-7
D: .
CDR3: CASLKRGGPNYEQYF
DNA: TGTGCCAGCTTAAAAAGGGGGGGGCCCAACTACGAGCAGTACTTC

V: TRBV6-1
size: .
J: TRBJ1-4
D: .
CDR3: CASSETGFNEKLFF
DNA: TGTGCCAGCAGTGAAACGGGATTTAATGAAAAACTGTTTTTT

V: TRBV19
size: .
J: TRBJ2-1
D: .
CDR3: CASGTLGGSWSEQFF
DNA: TGTGCCAGTGGGACCTTGGGGGGTAGCTGGAGTGAGCAGTTCTTC

V: TRBV27
size: few
J: TRBJ2-1
D: TRBD2
CDR3: CASRLAGGGTGEQFF
DNA: TGTGCCAGCAGATTAGCGGGGGGGGGCACCGGTGAGCAGTTCTTC

V: TRBV6-5
size: .
J: TRBJ1-1
D: TRBD1
CDR3: CASSPGQGNTEAFF
DNA: TGTGCCAGCAGTCCGGGACAGGGGAACACTGAAGCTTTCTTT

V: TRBV2
size: few
J: TRBJ2-1
D: TRBD2
CDR3: CASKTSGGANNEQFF
DNA: TGTGCCAGCAAAACTAGCGGGGGTGCTAACAATGAGCAGTTCTTC

V: TRBV6-6
size: few
J: TRBJ1-5
D: TRBD1
CDR3: CATKGQWGNQPQHF
DNA: TGTGCCACCAAGGGACAGTGGGGCAATCAGCCCCAGCATTTT

V: TRBV7-9
size: many
J: TRBJ2-1
D: .
CDR3: CASSLLTGEQFF
DNA: TGTGCCAGCAGCCTTCTAACGGGGGAGCAGTTCTTC

V: TRBV7-8
size: .
J: TRBJ2-2
D: .
CDR3: CASSSRVPHPGELFF
DNA: TGTGCCAGCAGCTCCAGGGTGCCCCATCCCGGGGAGCTGTTTTTT

V: TRBV25-1
size: .
J: TRBJ1-4
D: TRBD1
CDR3: CASSRREQGGRGEKLFF
DNA: TGTGCCAGCAGTCGCAGGGAGCAGGGGGGTAGAGGTGAAAAACTGTTTTTT

V: TRBV5-4
size: .
J: TRBJ1-1
D: .
CDR3: CASTPRVGSEAFF
DNA: TGTGCCAGCACCCCGCGGGTGGGCAGTGAAGCTTTCTTT

V: TRBV29-1
size: few
J: TRBJ2-3
D: TRBD1
CDR3: CSVQGSSSTDTQYF
DNA: TGCAGCGTACAGGGGTCATCTAGCACAGATACGCAGTATTTT

V: TRBV9
size: .
J: TRBJ1-1
D: TRBD1
CDR3: CASSTWTGGRTEAFF
DNA: TGTGCCAGCAGCACTTGGACAGGGGGCCGGACTGAAGCTTTCTTT

V: TRBV11-2
size: few
J: TRBJ2-7
D: TRBD1
CDR3: CASSYRQGTYEQYF
DNA: TGTGCCAGCAGCTATCGACAGGGAACCTACGAGCAGTACTTC

V: TRBV14
size: many
J: TRBJ1-3
D: .
CDR3: CASRLRGSPGNTIYF
DNA: TGTGCCAGCAGGCTTAGGGGATCACCTGGAAACACCATATATTTT

V: TRBV14
size: .
J: TRBJ2-7
D: .
CDR3: CASSPPGHGEGEQYF
DNA: TGTGCCAGCAGCCCCCCGGGACACGGCGAAGGGGAGCAGTACTTC

V: TRBV6-5
size: few
J: TRBJ1-5
D: .
CDR3: CASSYSTGYQPQHF
DNA: TGTGCCAGCAGTTACTCTACAGGGTATCAGCCCCAGCATTTT

V: TRBV5-1
size: few
J: TRBJ2-3
D: .
CDR3: CASSTDGGITDTQYF
DNA: TGCGCCAGCAGCACGGACGGGGGAATCACAGATACGCAGTATTTT

V: TRBV4-3
size: few
J: TRBJ2-7
D: TRBD1
CDR3: CASSQEGQGYEQYF
DNA: TGCGCCAGCAGCCAAGAAGGACAGGGCTACGAGCAGTACTTC

V: TRBV7-2
size: few
J: TRBJ2-1
D: .
CDR3: CASSLASSQHNEQFF
DNA: TGTGCCAGCAGCTTAGCGAGTTCCCAACACAATGAGCAGTTCTTC

V: TRBV5-4
size: many
J: TRBJ2-1
D: TRBD2
CDR3: CASSSWLAGYDEQFF
DNA: TGTGCCAGCAGCTCTTGGCTAGCGGGATATGATGAGCAGTTCTTC

V: TRBV19
size: .
J: TRBJ1-6
D: TRBD1
CDR3: CASTSRDSRTSPLHF
DNA: TGTGCCAGTACATCGAGGGACAGCCGTACTTCACCCCTCCACTTT

V: TRBV10-3
size: .
J: TRBJ1-1
D: .
CDR3: CAISGSFRTNTEAFF
DNA: TGTGCCATCAGTGGGTCTTTCAGGACTAACACTGAAGCTTTCTTT

V: TRBV9
size: .
J: TRBJ2-3
D: TRBD1
CDR3: CASSVSSAGQGPDTQYF
DNA: TGTGCCAGCAGCGTAAGTTCTGCGGGACAGGGCCCCGATACGCAGTATTTT

V: TRBV9
size: .
J: TRBJ1-6
D: TRBD1
CDR3: CASSVTGANSPLHF
DNA: TGTGCCAGCAGCGTAACAGGGGCCAATTCACCCCTCCACTTT

V: TRBV7-2
size: .
J: TRBJ2-5
D: TRBD2
CDR3: CASSLKLAGGPETQYF
DNA: TGTGCCAGCAGCTTAAAACTAGCGGGGGGGCCGGAGACCCAGTACTTC

V: TRBV18
size: .
J: TRBJ1-6
D: .
CDR3: CASSPRTENSPLHF
DNA: TGTGCCAGCTCACCAAGGACAGAAAATTCACCCCTCCACTTT

V: TRBV30
size: .
J: TRBJ2-4
D: .
CDR3: CASNMHPGVGKNIQYF
DNA: TGTGCCTCCAATATGCACCCAGGGGTAGGCAAAAACATTCAGTACTTC

V: TRBV9
size: .
J: TRBJ2-3
D: .
CDR3: CASSATGTWASDTQYF
DNA: TGTGCCAGCAGCGCGACCGGGACTTGGGCTTCAGATACGCAGTATTTT

V: TRBV7-2
size: .
J: TRBJ2-3
D: TRBD2
CDR3: CASSFRTSGARYPPQYF
DNA: TGTGCCAGCAGCTTTCGGACTAGCGGGGCTCGCTACCCCCCGCAGTATTTT

V: TRBV9
size: .
J: TRBJ2-1
D: .
CDR3: CASSVSPSGNNEQFF
DNA: TGTGCCAGCAGCGTATCCCCCTCGGGTAACAATGAGCAGTTCTTC